The sequence of this T cell receptor beta chain was determined in a study of post-analysis software for immune sequencing data. Whole-study results and caveats: Co-batched samples clustered tightly together by F measure. Comparison of patients with controls showed roughly five TRBV segments more frequent in patients, TRBV5-6, TRBV5-1 and TRBV20-1 among them. Normalized Chao1 diversity in multiple sclerosis patients fell significantly below that of controls.

Unique-molecular-identifier-tagged TCR beta cDNA libraries were used. Once about 0.85 to 11 million T cells were used, some 500,000 cDNA molecules resulted. One entry per CDR3 protein results from TCRdb running MiXCR on the PCR reads. In the table there are about half a million distinct CDR3 sequences, roughly 45% of which are singletons. J gave up 4 bases and V 2 bases, and 4 bases lay outside the gene matches. Germline loops: CDR1 MNHEY, CDR2 SMNVEV (reference sequence). CDR3 length: 16 amino acids. A remark on this clonotype: Its antigen is unknown.

The source is a girl aged 5-17 years with multiple sclerosis. The specimen was blood. The chain couples TRBV27 to TRBJ2-5; the match to TRBD2 covers 13 bases. In DNA, the CDR3 is TGTGCCAGCAGTTTAGAGACTAGCGGGGGGTTAGAGACCCAGTACTTC. It specifies CASSLETSGGLETQYF.